This TCR beta chain emerged from a study of T cell responses to AZD1222 COVID-19 vaccine. Study overall: Analysis merged second doses at about 4 or about 12 weeks.

Study-wide results and limits: Rises in breadth and depth of Spike-specific TCRs came after two AZD1222 doses. Along spike, vaccine-associated CD4 TCRs were found throughout, with dominance at 160-218 and 743-854. Clonal diversity may have been underestimated, and the donors were mostly white British, with more females than males.

This CDR3 is built from 17 residues. The germline V gene encodes CDR1 KGHSH and CDR2 LQKENI. The V end was cut by 6 bases, the J end by 4 bases, with 22 bases between. Repertoires were generated with immunoSEQ multiplex PCR, while TCRdb's copy carries only in-frame clones and drops some. This table holds about 140,000 clones, approximately 90% found once. Regarding this clone: Its specificity is not known.

The sample here was peripheral blood, taken on day 0 of AZD1222 vaccination. This rearrangement joins TRBV18 to TRBJ2-1; the D gene could be TRBD1 or TRBD2 (5 bases each). This sequence originates from an adult in good health. In nucleotides, the CDR3 is TGTGCCAGCTCCGAAGGGCTTAGGACTCAGGGATACAATGAGCAGTTCTTC. The encoded protein is CASSEGLRTQGYNEQFF.